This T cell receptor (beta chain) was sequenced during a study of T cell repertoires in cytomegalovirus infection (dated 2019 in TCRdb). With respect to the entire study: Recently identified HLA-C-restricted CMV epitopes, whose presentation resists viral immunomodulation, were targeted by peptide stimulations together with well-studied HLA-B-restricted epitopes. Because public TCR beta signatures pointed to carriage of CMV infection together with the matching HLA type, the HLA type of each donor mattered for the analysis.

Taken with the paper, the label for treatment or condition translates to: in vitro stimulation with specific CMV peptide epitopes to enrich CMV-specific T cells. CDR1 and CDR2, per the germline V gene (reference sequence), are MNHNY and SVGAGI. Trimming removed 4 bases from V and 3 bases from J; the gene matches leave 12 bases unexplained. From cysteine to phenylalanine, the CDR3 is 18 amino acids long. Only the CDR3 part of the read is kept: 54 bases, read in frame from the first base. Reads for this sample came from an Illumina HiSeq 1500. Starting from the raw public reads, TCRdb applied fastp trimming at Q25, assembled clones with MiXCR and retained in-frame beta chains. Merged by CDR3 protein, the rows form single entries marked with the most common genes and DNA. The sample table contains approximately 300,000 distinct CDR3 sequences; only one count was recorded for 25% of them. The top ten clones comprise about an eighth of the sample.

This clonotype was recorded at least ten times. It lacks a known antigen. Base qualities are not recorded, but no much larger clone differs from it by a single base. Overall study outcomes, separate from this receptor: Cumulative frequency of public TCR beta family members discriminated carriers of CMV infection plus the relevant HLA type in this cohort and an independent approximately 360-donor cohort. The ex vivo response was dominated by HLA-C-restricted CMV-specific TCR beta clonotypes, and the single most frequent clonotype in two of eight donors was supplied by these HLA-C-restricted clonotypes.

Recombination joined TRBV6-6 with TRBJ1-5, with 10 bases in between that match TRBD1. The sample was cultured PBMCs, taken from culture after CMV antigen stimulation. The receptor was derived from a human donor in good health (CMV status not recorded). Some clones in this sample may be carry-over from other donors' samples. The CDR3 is CASSSGTGVHSANQPQHF. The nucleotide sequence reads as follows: TGTGCCAGCAGTTCCGGGACAGGGGTCCATAGTGCCAATCAGCCCCAGCATTTT.